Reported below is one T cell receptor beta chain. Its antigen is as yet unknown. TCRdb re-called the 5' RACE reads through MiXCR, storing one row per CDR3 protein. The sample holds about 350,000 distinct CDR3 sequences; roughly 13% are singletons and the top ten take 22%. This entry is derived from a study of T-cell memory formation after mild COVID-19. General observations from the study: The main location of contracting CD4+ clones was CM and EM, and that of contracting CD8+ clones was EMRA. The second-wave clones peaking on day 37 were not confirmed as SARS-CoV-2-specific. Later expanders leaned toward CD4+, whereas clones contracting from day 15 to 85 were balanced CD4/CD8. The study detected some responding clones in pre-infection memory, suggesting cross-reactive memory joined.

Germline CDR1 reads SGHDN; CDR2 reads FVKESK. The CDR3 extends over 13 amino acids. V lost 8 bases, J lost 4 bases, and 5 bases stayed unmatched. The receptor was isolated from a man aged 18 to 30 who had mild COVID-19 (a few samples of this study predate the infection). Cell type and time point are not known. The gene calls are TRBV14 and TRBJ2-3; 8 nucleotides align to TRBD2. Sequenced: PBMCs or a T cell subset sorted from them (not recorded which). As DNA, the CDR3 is TGTGCCAGCGCAGGTAGCGGGGCAGATACGCAGTATTTT. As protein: CASAGSGADTQYF.